Each of the 31 T cell receptor beta chains below was sequenced from the same sample in a study of CD8 T cells in Susac syndrome (dated by TCRdb to about 2019). The library was produced with the immunoSEQ multiplex PCR assay. RNA was extracted using the RNeasy kit, and about 0.45 to 1 ug of the RNA was reverse transcribed with random hexamers. TCRdb reran the public reads through fastp at Q25 and MiXCR, keeping productive beta chains. Merged by CDR3 protein, the rows form single entries marked with the most common genes and DNA. The sample table lists some 260,000 distinct CDR3 sequences, about 85% of them with a count of one. The top ten clones comprise approximately 0.11% of the sample. The specimen sequenced was CD8+ T cells from PBMCs. All receptors come from a human donor with multiple sclerosis.

The chain combines TRBV5-5 with TRBJ2-6; D not certain. CDR3 size: 15 residues. The germline gives CDR1 SGHKS, CDR2 YYEKEE (reference sequence). V lost 0 bases to trimming and J lost 0 bases, with 4 bases between them. CDR3 loop: CASSLGLSGANVLTF. As DNA, the CDR3 is TGTGCCAGCAGCTTGGGACTCTCTGGGGCCAACGTCCTGACTTTC.

The chain has TRBV4-1 and TRBJ2-7, with D uncertain. The CDR3 covers 15 residues. Per the germline V gene, CDR1 is MGHRA and CDR2 is YSYEKL. Trimming took 1 base from V and 4 from J, leaving 14 bases between them. The CDR3 coding sequence is TGCGCCAGCAGCCAAGGGTCTAGTCCCGGGTACGAGCAGTACTTC. Protein product: CASSQGSSPGYEQYF.

This chain joins TRBV20-1 and TRBJ2-7; 8 bases are shared with TRBD2. CDR1 and CDR2 from the germline V gene are DFQATT and SNEGSKA (reference sequence). The CDR3 runs 17 residues. The junction had 14 bases not matched to a gene; V was cut back by 3 bases and J by 1 base. The CDR3 protein is CSASPLRSGGLSYEQYF. The DNA for the CDR3 is TGCAGTGCTAGTCCCCTTCGGTCGGGAGGGTTATCCTACGAGCAGTACTTC.

The DNA of the CDR3 is TGTGCCACCAGTGATTTATGGACTAGCGGGAGGGCCCGGGAGCAGTACTTC. It translates to CATSDLWTSGRAREQYF. The rearrangement links TRBV24-1 to TRBJ2-7; 15 nucleotides line up with TRBD2. This CDR3 spans 17 amino acids. Germline lookup yields CDR1 KGHDR and CDR2 SFDVKD. With V trimmed by 1 base and J by 7 bases, 7 bases remained unmatched.

The chain couples TRBV6-5 to TRBJ1-1; no clear D. The CDR3 has 14 residues. V was shortened by 2 bases and J by 1 base, with 8 bases between the two germline ends. The germline gives CDR1 MNHEY, CDR2 SVGAGI. The CDR3 spells CASSYTNSNTEAFF. CDR3 nucleotides: TGTGCCAGCAGTTACACGAATTCGAACACTGAAGCTTTCTTT.

V gene TRBV28 combines with J gene TRBJ2-7; D is perhaps TRBD2 (5 bases). CDR1 and CDR2 from the germline V gene are MDHEN and SYDVKM. CDR3 length equals 15 residues. V was pared by 4 bases and J by 0 bases, with 13 bases between. The CDR3 nucleotides are TGTGCCAGCAGTTGCTTTTCGACTAACTCCTACGAGCAGTACTTC. It codes for CASSCFSTNSYEQYF. The full variable domain, rest sourced from reference TRBV28 and TRBJ2-7, is DVKVTQSSRYLVKRTGEKVFLECVQDMDHENMFWYRQDPGLGLRLIYFSYDVKMKEKGDIPEGYSVSREKKERFSLILESASTNQTSMYLCASSCFSTNSYEQYFGPGTRLTVT.

The rearrangement joins TRBV11-2 to TRBJ2-3; 9 nucleotides line up with TRBD1. After removal of 4 bases from V and 6 bases from J, the junction contained 8 bases not matched to a gene. The CDR3 consists of 15 residues. Germline CDR1 is SGHAT and CDR2 is FQNNGV. CDR3 bases: TGTGCCAGCAGCTGGCGGGACAGGGCGATTGATACGCAGTATTTT. Encoded protein: CASSWRDRAIDTQYF. Drawing the rest from reference TRBV11-2 and TRBJ2-3, the complete variable domain is EAGVAQSPRYKIIEKRQSVAFWCNPISGHATLYWYQQILGQGPKLLIQFQNNGVVDDSQLPKDRFSAERLKGVDSTLKIQPAKLEDSAVYLCASSWRDRAIDTQYFGPGTRLTVL.

The DNA of the CDR3 is TGCAGCGGGGCTCCGCAGGGGGTCCACAATGAGCAGTTCTTC. Its translation is CSGAPQGVHNEQFF. This chain joins TRBV29-1 and TRBJ2-1; 7 bases align to TRBD1. The V and J ends lost 7 bases and 5 bases, in that order; junction bases with no gene match: 11. The germline gives CDR1 SQVTM, CDR2 ANQGSEA. This CDR3 is built from 14 residues.

This clonotype was seen once. This chain connects TRBV5-1 to TRBJ2-7; unclear D gene. V was pared by 4 bases and J by 2 bases, with 13 bases between. The germline V gene encodes CDR1 SGHRS and CDR2 YFSETQ. The CDR3 length is 14 residues. DNA of the CDR3: TGCGCCAGCAGCCCCGGGCACGGCCCCTACGAGCAGTACTTC. It yields the protein CASSPGHGPYEQYF.

The V gene is TRBV29-1, the J gene TRBJ2-7; possibly TRBD2 for D (5 bases). The CDR3 is 14 amino acids. Germline V gene lookup returns CDR1 SQVTM and CDR2 ANQGSEA. V lost 0 bases to trimming and J lost 0 bases, with 9 bases between them. This chain's CDR3 is CSVEDTGSSYEQYF. CDR3 DNA: TGCAGCGTTGAAGACACGGGGAGCTCCTACGAGCAGTACTTC.

In the case of this clonotype: A read error may account for a junction end that differs from germline. The chain couples TRBV4-1 to TRBJ2-3; possibly TRBD2 for D (5 bases). The CDR3 sequence is 13 residues long. Germline V gene sequence: CDR1 MGHRA, CDR2 YSYEKL. The chain's CDR3 is CASSQASPDTQFF. The CDR3 nucleotides are TGCGCCAGCAGCCAAGCTAGCCCAGATACGCAGTTTTTT.

The chain uses TRBV7-9 and TRBJ1-4; D is unresolved. CDR1 and CDR2 (germline): SEHNR, FQNEAQ (reference sequence). V was shortened by 4 bases and J by 7 bases, with 10 bases between the two germline ends. This CDR3 region has 13 residues. The CDR3 reads CASSSLIGEKLFF. In DNA form, the CDR3 reads TGTGCCAGCAGCTCACTAATCGGTGAAAAACTGTTTTTT.

The gene calls are TRBV5-1 and TRBJ2-4; 14 nucleotides line up with TRBD2. The CDR3 extends over 18 amino acids. Germline lookup yields CDR1 SGHRS and CDR2 YFSETQ. The V segment lost 4 bases and the J segment 2 bases; nucleotides outside the gene matches: 8. The CDR3 DNA is TGCGCCAGCAGCAGGGGACTAGCGGGAGCCTCTCCCAAAAACATTCAGTACTTC. The encoded protein is CASSRGLAGASPKNIQYF.

The V gene is TRBV5-1, the J gene TRBJ2-3; 12 bases agree with TRBD2. From germline, CDR1 is SGHRS and CDR2 YFSETQ. The ends lost 7 bases at V and 4 bases at J; junction bases unmatched: 10. CDR3 size: 16 residues. DNA of the CDR3: TGCGCCAGCCTCAGAGGACTAGCGGGAACCGCAGATACGCAGTATTTT. It is translated as CASLRGLAGTADTQYF.

The chain employs TRBV27 and TRBJ2-7, with D possibly being TRBD2 (6 bases). Germline-derived CDR1 and CDR2 are MNHEY and SMNVEV (reference sequence). This CDR3 region has 14 residues. Between the trimmed V and J ends, which lost 8 bases and 5 bases, there was a span of 19 bases. Here the CDR3 DNA reads TGTGCCAGCGGGGCCGGGACTGCGGGGAACGAGCAGTACTTC. It yields the protein CASGAGTAGNEQYF.

The chain links TRBV9 to TRBJ1-2, with D maybe TRBD1 (5 bases). This CDR3 is 14 amino acids long. Trimming pared 0 bases from V and 8 bases from J, leaving 14 bases between. Germline loops: CDR1 SGDLS, CDR2 YYNGEE. CDR3 bases: TGTGCCAGCAGCGTAGTAGCGGGGCCTCGGGGCTACACCTTC. This translates into CASSVVAGPRGYTF.

The V and J genes are TRBV28 and TRBJ2-1; D possibly corresponds to TRBD2 (5 bases). Germline V gives CDR1 MDHEN, CDR2 SYDVKM. The CDR3 is made up of 19 amino acids. V was cut by 1 base and J by 6 bases, with 25 bases left in between. The CDR3 reads CASSLSLGSILFTVNEQFF. CDR3 sequence (DNA): TGTGCCAGCAGTTTATCACTAGGGAGCATTCTTTTTACGGTCAATGAGCAGTTCTTC.

The genes are TRBV6-5 and TRBJ2-5; TRBD2 matches at 13 bases. In germline, CDR1 is MNHEY, CDR2 SVGAGI. The CDR3 totals 16 residues. The J segment lost 5 bases and the V segment lost 2 bases, leaving 5 bases of the junction unmatched. The CDR3 sequence: CASSYTLAGGGETQYF. In DNA, the CDR3 is TGTGCCAGCAGTTACACACTAGCGGGAGGGGGTGAGACCCAGTACTTC.

The count of this clonotype is one. The rearrangement uses TRBV7-9 and TRBJ1-1; D is possibly TRBD1 (5 bases). This CDR3 comprises 10 residues. Trimming left V 7 bases short and J 10 bases short, with 10 bases between. Germline CDR1 is SEHNR and CDR2 is FQNEAQ (reference sequence). In nucleotides, the CDR3 is TGTGCCAGCACCCCTCAGGGAGCTTTCTTT. It translates to CASTPQGAFF.

The chain combines TRBV29-1 with TRBJ2-7; D is undetermined. Trimming cost V 5 bases and J 4 bases, with 18 bases left between them. The CDR3 consists of 14 residues. The germline V gene has CDR1 SQVTM and CDR2 ANQGSEA. The CDR3 DNA reads TGCAGCGTTCTGCATCCTTCGAGAACTTACGAGCAGTACTTC. Its protein is CSVLHPSRTYEQYF.

The V call is TRBV11-2, the J call TRBJ2-1; 8 nucleotides match TRBD1. This CDR3 is 15 amino acids long. V was clipped by 5 bases and J by 8 bases; unmatched bases: 11. Germline V gene lookup returns CDR1 SGHAT and CDR2 FQNNGV. The DNA for the CDR3 is TGTGCCAGCAGCCCCCGGCAGGGGGCTTCCCATGAGCAGTTCTTC. Its protein is CASSPRQGASHEQFF. The whole variable domain, filled in from reference TRBV11-2 and TRBJ2-1, reads EAGVAQSPRYKIIEKRQSVAFWCNPISGHATLYWYQQILGQGPKLLIQFQNNGVVDDSQLPKDRFSAERLKGVDSTLKIQPAKLEDSAVYLCASSPRQGASHEQFFGPGTRLTVL.

This rearrangement joins TRBV27 to TRBJ2-3; D perhaps matches TRBD1 (5 bases). Germline CDR1 and CDR2: MNHEY and SMNVEV (reference sequence). The CDR3 is 16 amino acids. V shed 2 bases and J shed 6 bases, with 18 bases lying between them. The CDR3, as DNA: TGTGCCAGCAGTTTAGGCGGCTACAGGCCCGGGGATACGCAGTATTTT. Translated: CASSLGGYRPGDTQYF.

This clonotype occurred once. The CDR3 coding sequence is TGTGCCAGTAGTCCCCTGAAGGGAAGGGGAACTGAAGCTTTCTTT. Protein: CASSPLKGRGTEAFF. J is TRBJ1-1 and V is TRBV19, with D maybe TRBD1 (5 bases). CDR1 is LNHDA and CDR2 is SQIVND in the germline V gene (reference sequence). Trimming took 5 bases from V and 5 from J, leaving 18 bases between them. This CDR3 comprises 15 residues.

The V and J genes are TRBV28 and TRBJ2-7, with D unclear. Between the trimmed V and J ends, which lost 2 bases and 5 bases, there was a span of 10 bases. The CDR3 spans 13 residues. Germline lookup yields CDR1 MDHEN and CDR2 SYDVKM. CDR3 DNA: TGTGCCAGCAGTTTAGGTTTATCGAACGAGCAGTACTTC. Protein product: CASSLGLSNEQYF.

This sequence joins TRBV30 and TRBJ2-7; 9 bases agree with TRBD1. The CDR3 runs to 15 residues. From germline, CDR1 is GTSNPN and CDR2 SVGIG (reference sequence). J lost 3 bases, V lost 2 bases, and 8 bases had no gene match. Written as DNA, the CDR3 is TGTGCCTGGAGTAGGGACAGGGCAGGACGCTACGAGCAGTACTTC. This translates into CAWSRDRAGRYEQYF. The whole variable domain, filled in from reference TRBV30 and TRBJ2-7, reads SQTIHQWPATLVQPVGSPLSLECTVEGTSNPNLYWYRQAAGRGLQLLFYSVGIGQISSEVPQNLSASRPQDRQFILSSKKLLLSDSGFYLCAWSRDRAGRYEQYFGPGTRLTVT.

About this clonotype: At one end the junction does not follow the germline gene, possibly because of a read error. This chain joins TRBV3-1 and TRBJ2-1; the D gene is possibly TRBD1 (6 bases). CDR1 is LGHDT and CDR2 is YNNKEL in the germline V gene (reference sequence). The CDR3 totals 15 residues. Here the CDR3 reads CASSQLRDNFNGQFF. CDR3 nucleotide sequence: TGTGCCAGCAGCCAACTCCGGGACAACTTCAATGGGCAGTTCTTC.

The rearrangement links TRBV7-9 to TRBJ1-1; D may be TRBD1 (6 bases). Deletions cut 5 bases from V and 3 bases from J, with 13 bases between. Germline assignment: CDR1 SEHNR and CDR2 FQNEAQ (reference sequence). CDR3 size: 14 residues. The CDR3 sequence is CASSPTDSYTEAFF. The CDR3 region has the DNA TGTGCCAGCAGCCCTACGGACAGTTACACTGAAGCTTTCTTT.

CDR3: CASWTGTSGTYEQYF. DNA for the CDR3: TGTGCCAGTTGGACCGGGACTAGCGGAACCTACGAGCAGTACTTC. The J gene is TRBJ2-7, the V gene TRBV27, with 11 bases identical to TRBD2. V shed 9 bases, J shed 2 bases, and the junction held 9 bases outside the gene matches. CDR1 MNHEY and CDR2 SMNVEV come from the germline V gene (reference sequence). CDR3 size: 15 residues.

A few counts support this clonotype. J is TRBJ1-5 and V is TRBV7-6, with D unclear. V lost 6 bases to trimming and J lost 6 bases, with 12 bases between them. The CDR3 is 13 amino acids. Germline V gives CDR1 SGHVS, CDR2 FNYEAQ. For the CDR3, the DNA is TGTGCCAGCAGTTTAAGCGATCGTCAGCCCCAGCATTTT. It specifies CASSLSDRQPQHF. Combining the CDR3 with reference TRBV7-6 and TRBJ1-5 gives the whole variable domain GAGVSQSPRYKVTKRGQDVALRCDPISGHVSLYWYRQALGQGPEFLTYFNYEAQQDKSGLPNDRFSAERPEGSISTLTIQRTEQRDSAMYRCASSLSDRQPQHFGDGTRLSIL.

This clonotype was detected once. The genes are TRBV5-6 and TRBJ2-2, with 8 nucleotides matching TRBD2. This CDR3 has 17 residues. The germline gives CDR1 SGHDT, CDR2 YYEEEE. Trimming removed 4 bases from V and 1 base from J; junction bases left unmatched: 9. CDR3 sequence: CASSGSGTRGNTGELFF. The DNA of the CDR3 is TGTGCCAGCAGCGGTAGCGGGACGAGAGGGAACACCGGGGAGCTGTTTTTT.

This chain connects TRBV14 to TRBJ2-3; 7 bases are a match to TRBD1. With 1 base clipped from V and 0 bases from J, the junction kept 7 bases outside the gene matches. The V gene's germline CDR1 is SGHDN and CDR2 FVKESK. This CDR3 comprises 17 residues. The CDR3 sequence is CASSQGRKGASTDTQYF. The CDR3, as DNA: TGTGCCAGCAGCCAAGGGCGTAAGGGGGCAAGCACAGATACGCAGTATTTT.